The table lists the clone carrying this T cell receptor beta chain with a few counts. Looked up from germline, CDR1 is KGHDR and CDR2 is SFDVKD. The CDR3 covers 14 residues. Trimming removed 6 bases from V and 10 bases from J; junction bases left unmatched: 12. The sample comes from a study of tumor-infiltrating lymphocytes in glioblastoma multiforme. Multiple V-beta primers and a C-beta primer amplified TCRB from RNA. These TCRB libraries lack any described unique molecular identifiers. Using its own MiXCR run on the multiplex PCR reads, TCRdb lists one record per CDR3 protein. The profile shows around 33,000 distinct CDR3 sequences, 60% to 65% of them singletons.

V gene TRBV24-1 combines with J gene TRBJ2-5, with 8 nucleotides matching TRBD1. The sample comprised brain tumor tissue. This clonotype was sampled from a male donor with glioblastoma. The DNA for the CDR3 is TGTGCCACCAGTTACCCGGGACAGGCAGAGGTCCAGTACTTC. Protein sequence: CATSYPGQAEVQYF.